This passage covers 21 T cell receptor beta chains from one sample sequenced in a study of CD8 T cells in ankylosing spondylitis. TCRdb independently ran MiXCR on the 5' RACE reads; one entry per CDR3 protein. The data hold approximately 250,000 distinct CDR3 sequences, with 10% observed a single time. Sequencing was carried out using blood, either unsorted or a sorted T cell fraction (not recorded which). These receptors were taken from a male donor with ankylosing spondylitis or in good health (not recorded which).

This clonotype has at least ten counts. The V and J genes are TRBV27 and TRBJ1-5, with 7 nucleotides matching TRBD1. Germline V lookup: CDR1 MNHEY, CDR2 SMNVEV (reference sequence). The junction had 7 bases not matched to a gene; V was cut back by 5 bases and J by 0 bases. CDR3 length equals 16 residues. In nucleotides, the CDR3 is TGTGCCAGCAGTCCCCGGACAGGTTATAGCAATCAGCCCCAGCATTTT. Translating it yields CASSPRTGYSNQPQHF.

This clonotype was counted between two and nine times. The rearrangement uses TRBV20-1 and TRBJ2-7; tentative D call: TRBD2 (7 bases). V lost 6 bases and J 1 base, leaving 19 bases between the germline ends. The germline V gene has CDR1 DFQATT and CDR2 SNEGSKA (reference sequence). The CDR3 has 15 amino acids. CDR3 DNA: TGCAGTGCCATTGGCGGGGGCCGTAATTCCTACGAGCAGTACTTC. Translated: CSAIGGGRNSYEQYF.

This clonotype was seen repeatedly, ten times or more. The chain carries TRBV6-1 and TRBJ2-1; 9 bases line up with TRBD2. In germline, CDR1 is MNHNS, CDR2 SASEGT. The trim removed 6 bases at V and 1 base at J, leaving 4 bases unmatched. The CDR3 has 15 amino acids. The CDR3 protein is CASSQRGASYNEQFF. DNA for the CDR3: TGTGCCAGCAGCCAGCGGGGGGCTTCCTACAATGAGCAGTTCTTC.

The chain links TRBV7-9 to TRBJ2-1; 7 bases map to TRBD2. This CDR3 comprises 15 residues. The trim removed 5 bases at V and 5 bases at J, leaving 9 bases unmatched. The germline V gene has CDR1 SEHNR and CDR2 FQNEAQ (reference sequence). The CDR3 region has the DNA TGTGCCAGCAGCCGCGGTGGGGGGGTCGACAATGAGCAGTTCTTC. Its protein product is CASSRGGGVDNEQFF.

The chain carries TRBV29-1 and TRBJ1-4; D remains unclear. CDR1 and CDR2 from the germline V gene are SQVTM and ANQGSEA. V lost 4 bases and J 8 bases, leaving 14 bases between the germline ends. This CDR3 is 13 amino acids long. CDR3 region: CSVGRTSEEKLFF. The CDR3 DNA follows: TGCAGCGTTGGTCGGACGTCCGAGGAAAAACTGTTTTTT.

Ten or more counts support this clonotype. The chain combines TRBV7-2 with TRBJ2-5; a possible D gene is TRBD2 (5 bases). CDR1 is SGHTA, CDR2 FQGNSA, per germline. V lost 1 base to trimming and J lost 1 base, with 10 bases between them. The CDR3 consists of 15 residues. CDR3 region: CASSLGGIAQETQYF. CDR3 nucleotides: TGTGCCAGCAGCTTAGGAGGGATTGCCCAAGAGACCCAGTACTTC.

The chain carries TRBV12-3 or TRBV12-4 and TRBJ2-2; no clear D. V was pared by 5 bases and J by 0 bases, with 7 bases between. The CDR3 length is 14 residues. CDR3 DNA sequence: TGTGCCAGCAGTCTCTTTTCGAACACCGGGGAGCTGTTTTTT. Amino acids: CASSLFSNTGELFF.

Many counts were recorded for this clonotype. V usage is TRBV20-1 and J usage is TRBJ1-2; D not certain. There are 11 residues in the CDR3. Germline CDR1 and CDR2: DFQATT and SNEGSKA (reference sequence). V lost 6 bases and J lost 4, with 9 bases in between. CDR3: CSASGAYGYTF. In DNA form, the CDR3 reads TGCAGTGCGTCCGGCGCCTATGGCTACACCTTC.

This clonotype showed up many times. This chain connects TRBV4-1 to TRBJ2-1; D is unresolved. With 1 base removed from V and 6 bases from J, the gap between germline ends came to 10 bases. The CDR3 has 14 residues. CDR1 is MGHRA, CDR2 YSYEKL, per germline. For the CDR3, the DNA is TGCGCCAGCAGCCAAGCCGACCGGATCAATGAGCAGTTCTTC. It codes for CASSQADRINEQFF.

The table lists this clonotype with many counts. The chain is built from TRBV20-1 and TRBJ1-2; D remains ambiguous. This CDR3 region has 13 residues. The germline V gene encodes CDR1 DFQATT and CDR2 SNEGSKA (reference sequence). V dropped 4 bases and J dropped 2 bases, with 11 bases sitting between them. The DNA for the CDR3 is TGCAGTGCTACCGGGTCACAGAACTATGGCTACACCTTC. It translates to CSATGSQNYGYTF.

This clonotype was observed at least ten times. V gene TRBV7-2 combines with J gene TRBJ2-3, with TRBD2 matching over 9 bases. The CDR3 runs to 15 residues. Germline trimming cut 5 bases from V and 4 bases from J; bases unmatched to any gene: 7. The V gene's germline CDR1 is SGHTA and CDR2 FQGNSA. The CDR3 spells CASSPAGTSSDTQYF. The CDR3 DNA reads as TGTGCCAGCAGCCCCGCCGGGACTAGCTCAGATACGCAGTATTTT.

This chain uses TRBV7-9 with TRBJ2-7; D is possibly TRBD2 (5 bases). V was pared by 5 bases and J by 0 bases, with 17 bases between. CDR3 length: 16 amino acids. Germline CDR1 reads SEHNR; CDR2 reads FQNEAQ (reference sequence). CDR3 loop: CASSASTEAGSYEQYF. The CDR3 region has the DNA TGTGCCAGCAGCGCTAGCACGGAGGCGGGCTCCTACGAGCAGTACTTC.

This clonotype was recorded at least ten times. This rearrangement joins TRBV29-1 to TRBJ2-2, with D uncertain. Trimming removed 4 bases from V and 0 bases from J, with 9 bases in between. This CDR3 spans 14 amino acids. Germline V gives CDR1 SQVTM, CDR2 ANQGSEA. The CDR3 DNA reads TGCAGCGTTGGAGACGGCACGAACACCGGGGAGCTGTTTTTT. This gives the protein CSVGDGTNTGELFF.

Ten or more counts support this clonotype. CDR3 coding DNA: TGCAGTGTCCTCGGGCGGGAGGGCTTCGAGCAGTACTTC. Residues: CSVLGREGFEQYF. The genes are TRBV20-1 and TRBJ2-7; TRBD2 matches 9 bases. Germline V gives CDR1 DFQATT, CDR2 SNEGSKA (reference sequence). CDR3 length: 13 residues. V lost 7 bases to trimming and J lost 6 bases; unmatched junction nucleotides: 10.

This clonotype was recorded at least ten times. The rearrangement joins TRBV11-2 to TRBJ2-1; perhaps TRBD2 as D (6 bases). CDR1 is SGHAT and CDR2 is FQNNGV in the germline V gene. The CDR3 is made up of 16 amino acids. Deletions cut 7 bases from V and 6 bases from J, with 22 bases between. The CDR3 DNA reads as TGTGCCAGCACCTCGGGCCCCAAGCGGGCCGGCAATGAGCAGTTCTTC. This encodes CASTSGPKRAGNEQFF.

This clonotype was observed many times. V is TRBV6-5 and J is TRBJ1-1; tentative D call: TRBD1 (5 bases). Germline CDR1 reads MNHEY; CDR2 reads SVGAGI. The CDR3 runs 14 residues. Trimming took off 2 bases at V and 1 base at J, with 8 bases between the two ends. Written as DNA, the CDR3 is TGTGCCAGCAGTTACACGGGACGGAACACTGAAGCTTTCTTT. It is translated as CASSYTGRNTEAFF.

There are a few counts of this clonotype. This chain uses TRBV11-2 with TRBJ2-2; 10 bases map to TRBD2. V shed 0 bases and J 3 bases; nucleotides not matched to a gene: 13. The V gene's germline CDR1 is SGHAT and CDR2 FQNNGV. This CDR3 is 20 amino acids long. The CDR3 region is CASSLDTEASGSEDTGELFF. The CDR3 DNA reads TGTGCCAGCAGCTTAGATACAGAGGCTAGCGGGAGTGAAGACACCGGGGAGCTGTTTTTT. The entire variable domain, with the rest obtained from reference TRBV11-2 and TRBJ2-2, is as follows: EAGVAQSPRYKIIEKRQSVAFWCNPISGHATLYWYQQILGQGPKLLIQFQNNGVVDDSQLPKDRFSAERLKGVDSTLKIQPAKLEDSAVYLCASSLDTEASGSEDTGELFFGEGSRLTVL.

Many counts were recorded for this clonotype. The CDR3 region is CASSEVGGNQPQHF. Written as DNA, the CDR3 is TGTGCCAGCAGTGAAGTAGGCGGCAATCAGCCCCAGCATTTT. This chain uses TRBV2 with TRBJ1-5; D is unresolved. The CDR3 contains 14 residues. CDR1 is SNHLY and CDR2 is FYNNEI in the germline V gene. The ends were cut back, 1 base at V and 2 bases at J, with 6 bases in the middle.

This clonotype was seen many times. This chain joins TRBV10-3 and TRBJ2-6; 13 bases agree with TRBD2. Germline CDR1 and CDR2: ENHRY and SYGVKD. CDR3 length: 17 amino acids. Losses at the gene ends were 7 bases for V and 4 bases for J; bases not matched to a gene: 7. The CDR3 spells CAITGLAGVAGANVLTF. DNA of the CDR3: TGTGCCATCACTGGACTAGCGGGAGTCGCCGGGGCCAACGTCCTGACTTTC.

CDR3 coding DNA: TGTGCCAGCAGCTTCTTCAGGGGGACTGGAAACACCATATATTTT. Residues: CASSFFRGTGNTIYF. The chain has TRBV7-2 and TRBJ1-3; 7 bases align to TRBD1. The J segment lost 2 bases and the V segment lost 3 bases, leaving 4 bases of the junction unmatched. CDR3 length: 15 amino acids. Per the germline V gene, CDR1 is SGHTA and CDR2 is FQGNSA.

Details on this clonotype: A much larger clone lies one base from this, so it may be a read error. This is likely a read error, given that the CDR3 carries no conserved phenylalanine or tryptophan at its end. V usage is TRBV4-2 and J usage is TRBJ1-1; D uncertain. CDR1 and CDR2 from the germline V gene are LGHNA and YNFKEQ. Between the trimmed V and J ends, which lost 0 bases and 0 bases, there was a span of 5 bases. The CDR3 is 14 amino acids. The CDR3 coding sequence is TGTGCCAGCAGCCAAGAAACAGTGAACACTGAAGCTTTCCTT. Its protein is CASSQETVNTEAFL.